The entry that follows covers one TCR beta chain sequence. The clone's antigen remains unknown. No much larger clonotype is one base removed from it; base qualities were not supplied. The data are from a study of cytomegalovirus exposure and HLA in healthy donors (dated by TCRdb to between 2016 and 2019). Looking at the study overall: An earlier analysis of approximately 590 of the donors reported approximately 300 Gb of sequence data and 100 million to 130 million unique TCR beta sequences from 190 million or so T cells. The study profiled the T cell repertoires of hundreds of subjects by immunosequencing and related them to cytomegalovirus serostatus. The study combined high-throughput TCR immunosequencing, statistical association of individual TCRs with disease status, and machine learning to predict cytomegalovirus infection status. HLA typing covered class I and class II loci at four-digit resolution. Because of strong linkage in the cohort, roughly five DR-DQ haplotypes were treated as single units for association and clustering. A later analysis re-examined previously published TCR beta repertoires from about 670 donors and added high-resolution HLA genotyping to investigate patterns of TCR occurrence. The study aimed to test whether cataloging public T cell receptors could reveal signatures of past pathogen exposure. Rather than drawing on any new phenotypic data, the later analysis identified candidate immune exposures from TCR beta sequences and the way those sequences occurred across donors. The genetic ancestry cluster associated with self-reported Caucasian donors included 70% to 85% of the 300 to 400 genotyped donors. Approximately 300 gigabases of sequencing data and tens of millions of unique TCR sequences made up an early release that covered some 640 HLA-typed donors. Every discovery cohort repertoire had been produced on one sequencing platform. Along with the roughly 710-subject first cohort, a separate validation cohort of over 90 different subjects was used. In an earlier analysis of 500 to 650 of the donors, high-throughput TCR beta sequencing was used to judge whether each TCR beta V gene segment behaved as functional or pseudogenic. A later genetic analysis took genome-wide SNP genotypes for 398 of the 666 donors and used that subset as a discovery cohort. Across 300 to 500 genotyped donors of the cohort, an average of about 240,000 unique TCR beta nucleotide sequences per donor were sequenced, and 15% to 20% of those sequences were non-productive. Donor age, sex, ethnicity and CMV serostatus were collected together with the repertoire data. Typing coverage differed by locus: A, B, C, DRB1 and DQB1 were typed in about 620-630 donors, DQA1 in about 500, DPA1 in some 570, and DPB1 in 450 to 480.

Libraries were prepared through the immunoSEQ multiplex PCR assay. For the multiplex PCR, a mixture combining 60 forward primers for TCR Vbeta segments and 13 reverse primers for TCR Jbeta segments was used. The CDR3 region of rearranged TCR beta genes was amplified from genomic DNA with a multiplex PCR assay. On the Illumina HiSeq System, the amplified TCR beta libraries were sequenced as 87-base-pair reads. The study's processing was this. Across the 500 to 850 repertoires, a later analysis counted 75 million to 90 million unique TCR beta chains, around 10 million of which were shared by at least two donors. Raw reads were error-corrected and collapsed into unique sequences by a nearest-neighbor algorithm in which closely related sequences were merged to remove PCR and sequencing errors. To assign V, D and J gene segments, CDR3 sequences were aligned to IMGT reference sequences. For a sequence to be retained, a match of at least six nucleotides was required to both a V gene segment and a J gene segment. A rearrangement counted as productive if the CDR3 had no stop codons and remained in frame with V and J, and every other rearrangement counted as non-productive. CDR3 was defined according to IMGT convention as the region running from the second conserved V-encoded cysteine to the conserved J-encoded phenylalanine. Sequences without an unambiguous match to a single V gene segment were excluded from the earlier analysis of 587 of the donors. An earlier analysis of 500 to 700 of the donors classified V segments as functional when productive rearrangements were above 56.7% and as segregating when the standard deviation between donors was above 5%. A statistical classification framework was developed to diagnose cytomegalovirus status using the catalog of TCR beta chain sequences. In a later analysis, V and J genes were assigned by comparing TCR nucleotide sequences against IMGT/GENE-DB human TR gene sequences. The TCRdist pipeline was used in a later analysis to assign CDR3 sequences and most-parsimonious VDJ recombination scenarios. In a later analysis, each TCR beta chain was defined by its CDR3 amino acid sequence together with its V-gene family, and reads without a unique V-gene family were excluded. In a later analysis, 450 to 600 highly shared, low-generation-probability nucleotide sequences were removed to address suspected cross-contamination and a sequencing artifact. A later analysis calculated a clonal expansion index for each public chain from normalized within-repertoire ranks of inferred template counts. In a later analysis, generation probabilities were computed with a VDJ recombination model fitted to out-of-frame rearrangements, and the resulting probabilities were checked against IGoR. In a later analysis, TCR-TCR, TCR-HLA and TCR-CMV co-occurrence was scored with hypergeometric tests, and a repertoire-size bias correction was applied to TCR pairs. False discovery rates were estimated in a later analysis by permuting HLA or CMV assignments 20 times. In a later analysis, co-occurring TCRs were grouped using DBSCAN, with TCRdist sequence similarity added in when clustering inside HLA-allele-positive subsets. Co-occurrence clustering excluded repertoires with fewer than 30,000 or more than 120,000 public chains, plus five with anomalous nucleotide sharing. Here the immuneACCESS table is served through TCRdb, limited to in-frame sequences with V and J called. Missing clones are a known gap in these copies; in checked studies unresolved V genes cover under half, and the rest lacks a known reason. D and trimming were read from the DNA, whereas the V and J calls and clone size are those reported in that table. For this sample there are about 89,000 clones; about 80% appear just once. Roughly 1.5% of the sample lies in the top ten.

The germline V gene encodes CDR1 MDHEN and CDR2 SYDVKM. Between the V and J ends, shortened by 8 bases and 7 bases respectively, the junction contains 17 bases. The CDR3 contains 13 residues, cysteine and phenylalanine counted. Only CDR3 DNA is held: 39 bases, read in frame from base 1. General study outcomes and caveats: A further reported finding was that TCR beta sequences accurately predicted the HLA-A and HLA-B alleles for most subjects in the first cohort. The earlier analysis of a few hundred of the donors excluded some 15 rarely observed V segments, including chromosome 9 orphons, because counts were too low. It was suggested by the authors that the approach could potentially be generalized to other disease states and immunological phenotypes. A total of 150 to 200 TCR beta chains were listed by the study as associated with cytomegalovirus. Sequencing depth was assumed to be roughly uniform across donors in the presence/absence analyses, though that assumption may not hold. At a false discovery rate of 0.05, a later analysis linked around 17,000 TCR beta sequences to specific HLA alleles. Compared with equally common non-associated chains, HLA-associated TCR beta chains in a later analysis were more clonally expanded and had lower generation probabilities. The only immune exposure information available for the cohort was CMV serostatus. In a later analysis, the rate of TCR association differed among HLA loci, with DRB1 alleles having the most associated TCRs and HLA-C alleles having the fewest. Because some donors lacked HLA typing at each locus, the association tests relied only on the typed subset. In vitro tests confirmed that three of the cytomegalovirus-associated TCR beta chains recognize cytomegalovirus antigens. In a later genetic analysis, fewer N-insertions in productive TCRs were reported among donors in an Asian-associated ancestry cluster than the approximately 630-donor mean. In a later analysis, most CMV-associated TCR beta chains were found to appear HLA-restricted, with HLA associations seemingly driven largely by CMV exposure. In both the original and validation cohorts, the classifier was reported to diagnose cytomegalovirus status with high specificity and sensitivity. Correlated functional status among segregating V segments might be attributable to linkage disequilibrium, but an unknown experimental factor could not be ruled out. In this cohort, only TCR beta chains were sequenced, and detectable features were limited by the absence of alpha or paired-chain data. Broadly in line with IMGT annotations, most TCR beta V segments showed up in productive rearrangements about 87% or about 30% of the time in an earlier analysis of approximately 600 of the donors. Across donors, most TCR sequences were observed very rarely, whereas some public TCRs were present in many individuals. Some IMGT-functional V segments, including TRBV6-2 and TRBV6-3, could not be told apart with the 87-base-pair reads, so those segments were excluded. According to a later analysis, parvovirus B19, influenza, CMV and Epstein-Barr virus appeared linked to several top co-occurrence clusters. A cluster of highly shared sequence variants was judged likely to be a technical artifact of the sequencing pipeline. In a later genetic analysis, a missense DCLRE1C variant was associated with V-gene and J-gene trimming of TCR beta chains, and the association was replicated in an independent cohort. When HLA alleles, especially DR and DQ, strongly co-occurred, TCR associations were difficult to assign to individual alleles.

The cohort comprised some 730 healthy bone marrow donors. At the time of sampling, all cohort members were nominally healthy, though unrecorded immune exposures were likely present. The donor tested CMV seronegative, placing the donor among the 350 to 400 seronegative members of the cohort. A peripheral blood sample was provided by each donor, and peripheral blood mononuclear cells were used for TCR beta sequencing. The Qiagen DNeasy Blood Extraction Kit was used to extract genomic DNA from the blood cell samples. The V and J genes are TRBV28 and TRBJ2-5, and TRBD2 may be the D gene, going by 6 matching bases. This receptor was taken from a male donor in good health and CMV-seronegative. The material sequenced was PBMCs. For the CDR3, the sequence is CASGTRAPVTQYF. Read as DNA, the sequence is TGTGCCAGCGGGACTCGGGCTCCAGTGACCCAGTACTTC.